The 17 T cell receptor beta chains given below trace back to one sample, sequenced in a study of cytomegalovirus exposure and HLA in healthy donors (dated by TCRdb to about 2017). Receptor amplification or capture employed the immunoSEQ multiplex PCR assay. A mixture of 60 forward primers for TCR Vbeta segments and 13 reverse primers for TCR Jbeta segments was used in the multiplex PCR. TCRdb took over this immuneACCESS table, retaining in-frame rearrangements with V and J assigned. Such tables are incomplete; in checked studies, under half of the missing clones stem from an unresolved V gene, and the remainder is unexplained. For this sample there are nearly 110,000 clones; around 80% appear just once. The ten largest account for roughly 3.9% of the sample. Sequencing used PBMCs. These receptors were taken from a man aged 55-75 years in good health and CMV-seronegative.

This clone occurred once. This chain uses TRBV6-5 with TRBJ1-3, with D unclear. Trimming removed 5 bases at V and 3 bases at J, with 8 bases between. Germline CDR1 reads MNHEY; CDR2 reads SVGAGI. CDR3 length equals 13 residues. CDR3 loop: CASSGSFGNTIYF. As DNA, the CDR3 is TGTGCCAGCAGTGGCAGTTTTGGAAACACCATATATTTT.

The chain couples TRBV7-7 to TRBJ2-2; 10 bases agree with TRBD1. The J segment lost 6 bases and the V segment lost 5 bases, leaving 9 bases of the junction unmatched. CDR1 and CDR2 (germline): SSHAT, FNYEAQ (reference sequence). CDR3 length: 16 residues. In nucleotides, the CDR3 is TGTGCCAGCAGCAGCTTGCCGGGACAGGGGTCCGGGGAGCTGTTTTTT. Translated: CASSSLPGQGSGELFF. The variable domain in full, with the rest retrieved from reference TRBV7-7 and TRBJ2-2, is GAGVSQSPRYKVTKRGQDVTLRCDPISSHATLYWYQQALGQGPEFLTYFNYEAQPDKSGLPSDRFSAERPEGSISTLTIQRTEQRDSAMYRCASSSLPGQGSGELFFGEGSRLTVL.

The J gene is TRBJ1-2, the V gene TRBV30; D is possibly TRBD1 (6 bases). From germline, CDR1 is GTSNPN and CDR2 SVGIG (reference sequence). V lost 2 bases, J lost 5 bases, and 12 bases lay in between. This CDR3 comprises 13 residues. The CDR3: CAWSQGNMYGYTF. The CDR3 nucleotides are TGTGCCTGGAGTCAGGGGAACATGTATGGCTACACCTTC.

The gene calls are TRBV7-9 and TRBJ2-7, with a possible D match to TRBD1 (6 bases). The length of the CDR3 is 13 residues. Germline assignment: CDR1 SEHNR and CDR2 FQNEAQ (reference sequence). V was shortened by 4 bases and J by 6 bases, with 13 bases between the two germline ends. In DNA form, the CDR3 reads TGTGCCAGCAGCTCGGGACAAACCTCCGAGCAGTACGTC. Protein product: CASSSGQTSEQYV.

The chain recombines TRBV28 with TRBJ1-6, with TRBD1 matching 8 bases. The V gene end was trimmed by 2 bases and the J gene end by 4 bases; junction bases not matched to a gene: 4. The CDR3 sequence is 16 residues long. In germline, CDR1 is MDHEN, CDR2 SYDVKM. The CDR3 spells CASSLDRGSYNSPLHF. The CDR3 DNA reads TGTGCCAGCAGTTTAGACAGGGGCTCTTATAATTCACCCCTCCACTTT.

The chain employs TRBV2 and TRBJ1-4; the match to TRBD1 covers 8 bases. V was clipped by 7 bases and J by 3 bases; unmatched bases: 10. The CDR3 has 16 amino acids. Germline-derived CDR1 and CDR2 are SNHLY and FYNNEI. CDR3 protein: CASIKSETGANEKLFF. CDR3 coding DNA: TGTGCCAGCATTAAATCCGAGACAGGGGCTAATGAAAAACTGTTTTTT.

The V gene is TRBV7-9, the J gene TRBJ2-5; D is unresolved. Germline loops: CDR1 SEHNR, CDR2 FQNEAQ (reference sequence). CDR3 length: 15 amino acids. The V gene lost 1 base and the J gene lost 3 bases, with 12 bases spanning the gap. The CDR3: CASSLVAHQKETQYF. CDR3 DNA sequence: TGTGCCAGCAGCTTAGTAGCCCACCAAAAAGAGACCCAGTACTTC.

This clone is a singleton in its sample. The V gene is TRBV7-3, the J gene TRBJ2-3, with a tentative D call TRBD2 (6 bases). This CDR3 spans 14 amino acids. Germline V CDR1 and CDR2: SGHTA, FQGTGA. V was pared by 5 bases and J by 0 bases, with 9 bases between. The CDR3 nucleotides are TGTGCCAGCAGCCAAGCGGGTAGCACAGATACGCAGTATTTT. Encoded protein: CASSQAGSTDTQYF.

This clone was seen more than once but under ten times. V is TRBV30 and J is TRBJ1-1; D not certain. The CDR3 covers 12 residues. CDR1 and CDR2 (germline): GTSNPN, SVGIG (reference sequence). V lost 2 bases and J lost 0, with 4 bases in between. The CDR3 loop reads CAWSRVNTEAFF. Written as DNA, the CDR3 is TGTGCCTGGAGTCGGGTGAACACTGAAGCTTTCTTT. Complete variable domain (other parts from reference TRBV30 and TRBJ1-1): SQTIHQWPATLVQPVGSPLSLECTVEGTSNPNLYWYRQAAGRGLQLLFYSVGIGQISSEVPQNLSASRPQDRQFILSSKKLLLSDSGFYLCAWSRVNTEAFFGQGTRLTVV.

The chain carries TRBV7-3 and TRBJ2-1; 9 nucleotides line up with TRBD2. This CDR3 region has 15 residues. With 4 bases clipped from V and 3 bases from J, the junction kept 4 bases outside the gene matches. CDR1 is SGHTA, CDR2 FQGTGA, per germline. CDR3 DNA sequence: TGTGCCAGCAGCTCCAGCGGGGGGCTCTACAATGAGCAGTTCTTC. Its protein product is CASSSSGGLYNEQFF.

V usage is TRBV7-9 and J usage is TRBJ2-3; TRBD2 matches 9 bases. CDR1 is SEHNR and CDR2 is FQNEAQ in the germline V gene (reference sequence). V shed 6 bases and J 5 bases; nucleotides not matched to a gene: 9. The length of the CDR3 is 15 residues. CDR3 region: CASRQSGTSLDTQYF. The CDR3 DNA reads TGTGCCAGCAGGCAGTCCGGGACTAGCTTAGATACGCAGTATTTT.

The chain couples TRBV7-2 to TRBJ1-1; the D is unclear. CDR3 length: 14 residues. V lost 1 base and J lost 1, with 7 bases in between. Germline V CDR1 and CDR2: SGHTA, FQGNSA. CDR3 DNA sequence: TGTGCCAGCAGCTTAGTCCGTAAGAACACTGAAGCTTTCTTT. As protein: CASSLVRKNTEAFF.

The genes are TRBV25-1 and TRBJ1-5; no firm D call. V was clipped by 5 bases and J by 1 base, with 9 bases between them. The CDR3 covers 14 residues. Germline CDR1 MGHDK, CDR2 SYGVNS. CDR3 nucleotides: TGTGCCAGCAGTTCTCAGCGGAGCAATCAGCCCCAGCATTTT. It specifies CASSSQRSNQPQHF.

The chain has TRBV27 and TRBJ2-3; D not certain. Trimming took off 2 bases at V and 3 bases at J, with 12 bases between the two ends. The germline CDR1 and CDR2 sequences are MNHEY and SMNVEV (reference sequence). This CDR3 is 15 amino acids long. The CDR3 region is CASSLVNSWTDTQYF. CDR3 sequence (DNA): TGTGCCAGCAGTTTAGTGAATAGCTGGACAGATACGCAGTATTTT.

The CDR3 sequence is CASSLQGRTEAFF. CDR3 DNA: TGTGCCAGCAGCTTACAGGGTCGCACTGAAGCTTTCTTT. The chain carries TRBV6-6 and TRBJ1-1; TRBD1 might be the D (6 bases). The CDR3 covers 13 residues. The germline V and J ends were trimmed by 6 bases and 4 bases, with 12 bases remaining between them. CDR1 is MNHNY, CDR2 SVGAGI, per germline (reference sequence).

The chain recombines TRBV5-4 with TRBJ2-5; TRBD1 agrees at 7 bases. The CDR3 contains 14 residues. J gave up 3 bases and V 4 bases, and 6 bases lay outside the gene matches. Germline CDR1 reads SGHNT; CDR2 reads YYREEE (reference sequence). In DNA form, the CDR3 reads TGTGCCAGCAGCCTCGGGACAGTTAAAGAGACCCAGTACTTC. Protein product: CASSLGTVKETQYF.

The chain uses TRBV5-1 and TRBJ1-5; tentative D call: TRBD1 (5 bases). The germline CDR1 and CDR2 sequences are SGHRS and YFSETQ. The length of the CDR3 is 15 residues. V gave up 2 bases and J gave up 10 bases, with 19 bases separating them. CDR3 DNA sequence: TGCGCCAGCAGCTTCACATCGGGGGAAGGCTTACCCCAGCATTTT. Amino acids: CASSFTSGEGLPQHF. The complete variable domain, with remaining parts taken from reference TRBV5-1 and TRBJ1-5, reads KAGVTQTPRYLIKTRGQQVTLSCSPISGHRSVSWYQQTPGQGLQFLFEYFSETQRNKGNFPGRFSGRQFSNSRSEMNVSTLELGDSALYLCASSFTSGEGLPQHFGDGTRLSIL.